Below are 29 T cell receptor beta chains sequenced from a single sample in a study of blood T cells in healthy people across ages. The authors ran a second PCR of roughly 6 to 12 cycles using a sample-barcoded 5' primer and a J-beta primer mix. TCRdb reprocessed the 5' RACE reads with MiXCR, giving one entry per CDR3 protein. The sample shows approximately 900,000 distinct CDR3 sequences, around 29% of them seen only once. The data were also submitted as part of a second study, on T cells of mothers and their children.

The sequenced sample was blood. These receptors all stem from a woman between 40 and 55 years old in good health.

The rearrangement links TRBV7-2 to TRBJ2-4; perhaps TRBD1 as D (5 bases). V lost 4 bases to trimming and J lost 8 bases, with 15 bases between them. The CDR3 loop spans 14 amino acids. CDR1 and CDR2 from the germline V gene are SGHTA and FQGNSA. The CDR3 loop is CASSWGGAGDIQYF. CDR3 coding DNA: TGTGCCAGCAGCTGGGGTGGGGCTGGGGACATTCAGTACTTC.

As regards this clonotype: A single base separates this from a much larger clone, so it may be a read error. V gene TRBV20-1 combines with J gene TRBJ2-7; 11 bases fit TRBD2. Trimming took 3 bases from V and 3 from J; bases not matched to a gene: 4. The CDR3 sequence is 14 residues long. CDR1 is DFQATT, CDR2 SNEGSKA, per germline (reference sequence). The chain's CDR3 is CSASPGTSGYEQYF. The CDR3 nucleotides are TGCAGTGCTAGCCCCGGGACTAGCGGCTACGAGCAGTACTTC.

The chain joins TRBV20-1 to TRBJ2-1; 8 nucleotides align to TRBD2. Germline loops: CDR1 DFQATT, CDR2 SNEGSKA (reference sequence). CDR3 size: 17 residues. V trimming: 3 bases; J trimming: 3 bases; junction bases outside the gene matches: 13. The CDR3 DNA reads TGCAGTGCTAGTGTACTAGCGGATAAGTCCCGCTACAATGAGCAGTTCTTC. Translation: CSASVLADKSRYNEQFF.

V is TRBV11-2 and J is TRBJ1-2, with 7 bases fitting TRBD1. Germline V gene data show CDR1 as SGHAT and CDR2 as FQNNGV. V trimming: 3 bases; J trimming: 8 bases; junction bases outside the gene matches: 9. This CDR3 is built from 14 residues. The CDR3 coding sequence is TGTGCCAGCAGCTTGAACAGGGGTGGAGAAGGCTACACCTTC. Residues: CASSLNRGGEGYTF.

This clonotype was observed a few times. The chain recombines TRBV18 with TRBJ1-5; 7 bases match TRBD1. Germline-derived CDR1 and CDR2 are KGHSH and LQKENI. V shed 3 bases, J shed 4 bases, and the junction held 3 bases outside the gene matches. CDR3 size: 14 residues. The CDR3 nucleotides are TGTGCCAGCTCACCGCGGACAGGTAATCAGCCCCAGCATTTT. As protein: CASSPRTGNQPQHF.

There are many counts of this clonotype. The CDR3 region is CASSLIPGNNQPQHF. The DNA of the CDR3 is TGCGCCAGCAGCTTGATCCCAGGGAACAATCAGCCCCAGCATTTT. The chain recombines TRBV5-1 with TRBJ1-5; the D gene is possibly TRBD1 (5 bases). There are 15 residues in the CDR3. The V and J ends lost 1 base and 3 bases respectively, with 11 bases between them. CDR1 and CDR2 from the germline V gene are SGHRS and YFSETQ.

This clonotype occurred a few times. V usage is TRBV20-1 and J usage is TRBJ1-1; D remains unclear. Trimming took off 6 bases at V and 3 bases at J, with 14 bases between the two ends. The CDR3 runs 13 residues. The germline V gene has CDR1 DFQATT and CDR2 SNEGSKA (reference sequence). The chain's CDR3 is CSANRQVYTEAFF. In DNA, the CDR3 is TGCAGTGCGAACCGTCAGGTGTACACTGAAGCTTTCTTT.

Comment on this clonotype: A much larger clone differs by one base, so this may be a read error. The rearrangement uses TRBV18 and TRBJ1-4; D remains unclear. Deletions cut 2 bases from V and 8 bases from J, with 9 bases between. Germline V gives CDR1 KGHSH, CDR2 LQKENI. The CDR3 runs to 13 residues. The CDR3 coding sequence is TGTGCCAGCTCACCAGGGCTTGAGGAAAAACTGTTTTTT. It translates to CASSPGLEEKLFF.

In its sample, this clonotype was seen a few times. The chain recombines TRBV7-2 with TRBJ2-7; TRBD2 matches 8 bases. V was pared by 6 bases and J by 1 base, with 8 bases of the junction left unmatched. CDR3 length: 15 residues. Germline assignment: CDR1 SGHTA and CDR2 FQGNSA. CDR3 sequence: CASSNSGELSYEQYF. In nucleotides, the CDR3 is TGTGCCAGCAGTAATAGCGGGGAGCTATCCTACGAGCAGTACTTC.

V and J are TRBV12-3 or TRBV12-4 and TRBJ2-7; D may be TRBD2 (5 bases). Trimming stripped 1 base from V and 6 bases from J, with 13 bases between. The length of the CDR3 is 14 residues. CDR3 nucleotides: TGTGCCAGCAGTTTAGGCCTCCGAGGGTTCGAGCAGTACTTC. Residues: CASSLGLRGFEQYF.

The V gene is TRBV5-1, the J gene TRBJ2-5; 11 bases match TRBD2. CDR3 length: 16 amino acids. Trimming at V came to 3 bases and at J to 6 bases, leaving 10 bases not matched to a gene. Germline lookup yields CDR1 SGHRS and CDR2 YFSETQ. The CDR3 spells CASSWGLAEGGKTQYF. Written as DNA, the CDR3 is TGCGCCAGCAGCTGGGGACTAGCGGAGGGTGGGAAGACCCAGTACTTC.

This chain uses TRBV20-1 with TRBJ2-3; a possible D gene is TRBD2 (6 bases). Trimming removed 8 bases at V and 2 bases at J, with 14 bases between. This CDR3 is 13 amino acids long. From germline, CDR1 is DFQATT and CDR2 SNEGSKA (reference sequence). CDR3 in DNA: TGCAGTTTGCAGGGCGGGACCACAGATACGCAGTATTTT. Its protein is CSLQGGTTDTQYF.

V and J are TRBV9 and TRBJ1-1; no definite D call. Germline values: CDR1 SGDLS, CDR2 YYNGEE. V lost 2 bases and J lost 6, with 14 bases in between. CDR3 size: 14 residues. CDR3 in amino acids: CASSVVGLFAEAFF. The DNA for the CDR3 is TGTGCCAGCAGCGTTGTTGGCCTTTTTGCTGAAGCTTTCTTT.

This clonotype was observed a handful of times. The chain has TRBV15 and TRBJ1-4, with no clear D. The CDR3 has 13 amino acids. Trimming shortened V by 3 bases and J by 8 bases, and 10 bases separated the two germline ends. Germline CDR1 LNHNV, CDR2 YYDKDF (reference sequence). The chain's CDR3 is CATSSLDREKLFF. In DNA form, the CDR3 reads TGTGCCACCAGCAGCCTCGACCGCGAAAAACTGTTTTTT. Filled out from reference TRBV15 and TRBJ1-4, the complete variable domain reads DAMVIQNPRYQVTQFGKPVTLSCSQTLNHNVMYWYQQKSSQAPKLLFHYYDKDFNNEADTPDNFQSRRPNTSFCFLDIRSPGLGDTAMYLCATSSLDREKLFFGSGTQLSVL.

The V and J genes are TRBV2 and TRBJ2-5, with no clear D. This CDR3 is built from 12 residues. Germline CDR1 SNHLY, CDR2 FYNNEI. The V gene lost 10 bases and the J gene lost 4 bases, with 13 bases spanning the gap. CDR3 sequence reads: CATAERPETQYF. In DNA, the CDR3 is TGTGCCACCGCCGAAAGACCAGAGACCCAGTACTTC.

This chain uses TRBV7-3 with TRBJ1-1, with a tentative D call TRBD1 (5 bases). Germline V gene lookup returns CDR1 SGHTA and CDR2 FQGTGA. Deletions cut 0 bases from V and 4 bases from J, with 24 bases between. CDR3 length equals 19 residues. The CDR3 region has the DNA TGTGCCAGCAGCTTAACCATACCCAGGACGGGGGTCGATGGCACTGAAGCTTTCTTT. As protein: CASSLTIPRTGVDGTEAFF.

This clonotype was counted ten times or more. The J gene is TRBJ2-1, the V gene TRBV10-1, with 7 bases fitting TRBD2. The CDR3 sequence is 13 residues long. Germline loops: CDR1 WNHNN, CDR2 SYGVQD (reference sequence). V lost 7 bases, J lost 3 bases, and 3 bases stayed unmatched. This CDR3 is CASKSGVYNEQFF. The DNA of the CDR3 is TGCGCCAGCAAAAGCGGGGTCTACAATGAGCAGTTCTTC.

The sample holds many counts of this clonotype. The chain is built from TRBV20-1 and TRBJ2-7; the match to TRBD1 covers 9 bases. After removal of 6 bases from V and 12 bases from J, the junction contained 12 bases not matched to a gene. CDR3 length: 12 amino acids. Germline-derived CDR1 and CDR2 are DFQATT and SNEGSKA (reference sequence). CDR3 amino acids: CSARTRDREAYF. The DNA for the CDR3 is TGCAGTGCAAGAACCCGGGACAGGGAGGCGTACTTC.

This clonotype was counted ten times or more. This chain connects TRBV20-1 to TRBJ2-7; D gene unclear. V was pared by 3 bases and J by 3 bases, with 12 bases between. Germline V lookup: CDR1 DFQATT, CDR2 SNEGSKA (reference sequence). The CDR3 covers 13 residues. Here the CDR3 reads CSASPQDFYEQYF. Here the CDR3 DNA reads TGCAGTGCTAGTCCCCAGGATTTCTACGAGCAGTACTTC.

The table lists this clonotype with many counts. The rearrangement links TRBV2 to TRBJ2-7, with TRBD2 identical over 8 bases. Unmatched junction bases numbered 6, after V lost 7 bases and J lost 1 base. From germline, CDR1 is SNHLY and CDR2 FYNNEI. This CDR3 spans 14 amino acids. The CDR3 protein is CASKGSGASYEQYF. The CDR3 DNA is TGTGCCAGCAAGGGTAGCGGGGCGTCCTACGAGCAGTACTTC.

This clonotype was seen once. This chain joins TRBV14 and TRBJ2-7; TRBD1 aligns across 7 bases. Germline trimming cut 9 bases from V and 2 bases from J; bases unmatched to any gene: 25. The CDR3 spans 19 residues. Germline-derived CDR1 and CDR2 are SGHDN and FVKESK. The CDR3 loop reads CARKQMPQGPTGQPYEQYF. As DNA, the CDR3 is TGTGCCAGGAAACAAATGCCCCAGGGACCGACAGGGCAACCCTACGAGCAGTACTTC.

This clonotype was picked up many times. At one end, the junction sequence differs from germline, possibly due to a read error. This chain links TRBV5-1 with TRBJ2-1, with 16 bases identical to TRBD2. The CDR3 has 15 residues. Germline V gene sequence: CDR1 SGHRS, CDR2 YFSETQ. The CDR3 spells CASSLGLAGGDEQFF. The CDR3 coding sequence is TGTGCCAGCAGTTTGGGACTAGCGGGGGGGGATGAGCAGTTCTTC.

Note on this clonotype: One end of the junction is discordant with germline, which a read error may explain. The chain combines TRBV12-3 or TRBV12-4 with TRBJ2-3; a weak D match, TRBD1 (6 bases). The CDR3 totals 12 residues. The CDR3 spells CACRLGADAQYF. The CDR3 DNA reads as TGTGCCTGCAGGCTGGGGGCAGATGCGCAATATTTT.

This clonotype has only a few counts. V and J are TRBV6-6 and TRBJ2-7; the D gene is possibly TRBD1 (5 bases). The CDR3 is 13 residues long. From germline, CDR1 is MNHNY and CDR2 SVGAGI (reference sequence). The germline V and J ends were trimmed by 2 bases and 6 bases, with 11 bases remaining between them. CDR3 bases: TGTGCCAGCAGTTACAACCAGGGCCGCGAGCAGTACTTC. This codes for CASSYNQGREQYF.

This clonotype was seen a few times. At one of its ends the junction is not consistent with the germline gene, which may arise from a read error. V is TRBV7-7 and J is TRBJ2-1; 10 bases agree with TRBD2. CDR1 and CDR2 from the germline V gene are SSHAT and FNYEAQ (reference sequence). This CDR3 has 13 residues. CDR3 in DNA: TGTGCTAGCAGCCCTGGCGCTAGCGGGGGGCAGTTCTTC. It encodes CASSPGASGGQFF. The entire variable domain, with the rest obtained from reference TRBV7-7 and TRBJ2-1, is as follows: GAGVSQSPRYKVTKRGQDVTLRCDPISSHATLYWYQQALGQGPEFLTYFNYEAQPDKSGLPSDRFSAERPEGSISTLTIQRTEQRDSAMYRCASSPGASGGQFFGPGTRLTVL.

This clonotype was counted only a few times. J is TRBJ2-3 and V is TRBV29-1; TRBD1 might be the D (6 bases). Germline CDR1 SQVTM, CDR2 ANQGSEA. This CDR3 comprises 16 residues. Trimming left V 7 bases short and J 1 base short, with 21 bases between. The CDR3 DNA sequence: TGCAGCGCCACAATCTGGACAGTTGGAGGCACAGATACGCAGTATTTT. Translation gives CSATIWTVGGTDTQYF.

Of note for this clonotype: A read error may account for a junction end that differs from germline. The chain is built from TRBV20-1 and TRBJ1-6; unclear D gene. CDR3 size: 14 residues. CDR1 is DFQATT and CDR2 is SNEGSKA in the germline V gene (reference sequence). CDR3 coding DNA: TGCAGTGTTAGAGGTCGTCGGCATAATTCACCCCTCCACTTT. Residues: CSVRGRRHNSPLHF.

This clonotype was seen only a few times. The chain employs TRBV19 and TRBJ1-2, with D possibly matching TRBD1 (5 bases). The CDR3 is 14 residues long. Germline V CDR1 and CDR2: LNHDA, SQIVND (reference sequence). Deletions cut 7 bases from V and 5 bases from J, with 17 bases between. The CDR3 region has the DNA TGTGCCAGTACTCCCGAAAGGGGAAGATATGGCTACACCTTC. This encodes CASTPERGRYGYTF.

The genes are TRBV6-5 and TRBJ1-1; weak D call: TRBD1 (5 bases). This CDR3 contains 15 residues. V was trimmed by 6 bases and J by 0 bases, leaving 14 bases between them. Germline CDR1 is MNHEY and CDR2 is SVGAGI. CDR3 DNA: TGTGCCAGCAGACCACAGGATAGCCTGAACACTGAAGCTTTCTTT. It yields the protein CASRPQDSLNTEAFF.